The text below deals with one T cell receptor beta chain. The entry originates in a study of response to subunit inactivated influenza vaccine. Each CDR3 protein gets one entry after TCRdb re-called the RT-PCR reads with MiXCR. This table holds hundreds of thousands of distinct CDR3 sequences, roughly 20% found once. V lost 8 bases and J 4 bases, leaving 17 bases between the germline ends. Germline V gene sequence: CDR1 ENHRY, CDR2 SYGVKD. CDR3 length: 14 amino acids. Here the sequenced sample was PBMCs from blood, taken less than 6 days after vaccination. This receptor was identified in a man aged 45-65 years who received an inactivated influenza vaccine. The chain is built from TRBV10-3 and TRBJ2-5, with D possibly being TRBD1 (6 bases). The CDR3 coding sequence is TGTGCCATCGGAAGAGGGAGAGGGGGAGAGACCCAGTACTTC. It translates to CAIGRGRGGETQYF.